These 4 T cell receptor beta chains share one sample of origin, sequenced in a study of neurological immune-mediated disorders. Via MiXCR, TCRdb re-called the 5' RACE reads, giving one row per CDR3 protein. The table has tens of thousands of distinct CDR3 sequences, about 4.2% seen once; the top ten hold 1% to 1.5%. Sequences were obtained from PBMCs. The source of these receptors is a man aged 30-40 years with multiple sclerosis.

In its sample, this clonotype was seen many times. This chain links TRBV5-1 with TRBJ1-2; D remains unclear. The V and J ends lost 6 bases and 8 bases respectively, with 20 bases between them. Germline V gives CDR1 SGHRS, CDR2 YFSETQ. The CDR3 spans 14 residues. The CDR3 protein is CASNAFSGLEGYTF. Here the CDR3 DNA reads TGCGCCAGCAACGCCTTTTCAGGCCTTGAGGGCTACACCTTC.

This clonotype was seen repeatedly, ten times or more. J is TRBJ2-7 and V is TRBV5-1; D gene uncertain. V was pared by 1 base and J by 1 base, with 12 bases between. Germline-derived CDR1 and CDR2 are SGHRS and YFSETQ. CDR3 length: 15 amino acids. The CDR3 loop is CASSLFGGRSYEQYF. Here the CDR3 DNA reads TGCGCCAGCAGCTTGTTTGGCGGCAGGTCCTACGAGCAGTACTTC.

With respect to this clonotype: A much more abundant neighbour one base away suggests this may be a read error. The CDR3, as DNA: TGTGCCAGCAGCGGGTCTTCAGATACGAAGTATTTT. The encoded protein is CASSGSSDTKYF. This sequence joins TRBV5-5 and TRBJ2-3; D uncertain. The CDR3 totals 12 residues. The germline CDR1 and CDR2 sequences are SGHKS and YYEKEE (reference sequence).

This clonotype was seen ten or more times. This sequence joins TRBV20-1 and TRBJ2-3, with a tentative D call TRBD1 (6 bases). Germline lookup yields CDR1 DFQATT and CDR2 SNEGSKA (reference sequence). The CDR3 length is 15 residues. V lost 0 bases to trimming and J lost 1 base, with 11 bases between them. CDR3 region: CSARDYREGTDTQYF. In DNA form, the CDR3 reads TGCAGTGCTAGAGATTACAGGGAAGGCACAGATACGCAGTATTTT.